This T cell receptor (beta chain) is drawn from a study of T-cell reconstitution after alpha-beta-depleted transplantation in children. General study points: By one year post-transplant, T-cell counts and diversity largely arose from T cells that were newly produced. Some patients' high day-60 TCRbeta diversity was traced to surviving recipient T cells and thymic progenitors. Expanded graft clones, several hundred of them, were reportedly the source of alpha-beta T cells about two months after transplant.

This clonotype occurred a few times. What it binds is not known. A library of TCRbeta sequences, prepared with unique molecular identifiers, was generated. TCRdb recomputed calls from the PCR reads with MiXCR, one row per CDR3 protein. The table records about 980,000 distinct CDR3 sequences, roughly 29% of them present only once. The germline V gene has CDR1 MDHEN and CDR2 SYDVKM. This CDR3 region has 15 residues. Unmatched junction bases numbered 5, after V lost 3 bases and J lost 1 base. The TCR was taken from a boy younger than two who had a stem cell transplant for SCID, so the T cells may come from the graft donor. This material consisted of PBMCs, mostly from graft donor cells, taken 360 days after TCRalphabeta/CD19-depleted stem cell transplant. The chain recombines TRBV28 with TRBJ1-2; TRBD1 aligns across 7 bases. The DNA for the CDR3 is TGTGCCAGCAGTTTTTTCAGGGGGGGTAACTATGGCTACACCTTC. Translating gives CASSFFRGGNYGYTF.